This is a list of T cell receptor beta chains from one sample in a study of cytomegalovirus exposure and HLA in healthy donors. Assay: immunoSEQ multiplex PCR; the TCRdb copy retains only in-frame clones and omits some. Among some 130,000 clones listed, 65% to 90% were seen once. The source material was PBMCs. These receptors were taken from a man younger than 35 in good health and CMV-seronegative. CDR3s leave out the opening cysteine and the closing phenylalanine or tryptophan. The order of the fields is V gene, J gene, CDR3 protein.

>TRBV19|TRBJ2-2
ASSIGTGGSGELF
>TRBV11-2|TRBJ1-2
ASSYTGQDYGYT
>TRBV11-2|TRBJ1-2
ASSSADRGVYGYT
>TRBV9|TRBJ2-4
ASSVGRGGRLAKNIQY
>TRBV4-3|TRBJ2-2
ASSQAGTNTGELF
>TRBV25-1|TRBJ1-1
ASRDTGNTEAF
>TRBV5-1|TRBJ1-5
ASNMTGDGNQPQH
>TRBV4-3|TRBJ2-7
ASSLAGTGEQY
>TRBV14|TRBJ2-2
ASSQFRVAGELF
>TRBV6-5|TRBJ1-5
ASSDTGNQPQH
>TRBV4-3|TRBJ1-1
ASSQETVNTEAF
>TRBV18|TRBJ2-7
ASSPYGGFYEQY
>TRBV11-2|TRBJ2-3
ASSYRTSRLTDTQY
>TRBV7-9|TRBJ1-1
ASSFSRNMNTEAF
>TRBV7-2|TRBJ1-1
ASSPQTGFAEAF
>TRBV19|TRBJ2-6
ASSILRDRANVLT
>TRBV4-3|TRBJ2-4
ASSQTSGGTNIQY
>TRBV11-2|TRBJ1-1
ASSTDRNTEAF
>TRBV27|TRBJ1-1
ASSLKPGSGTEAF
>TRBV5-1|TRBJ1-1
ASSVTLDNGAF
>TRBV21-1|TRBJ1-2
ASSKTLGEGEVLYGYT
>TRBV15|TRBJ2-5
ATSRDQQDSQETQY
>TRBV4-3|TRBJ2-7
ASSQERTGGYEQY
>TRBV7-3|TRBJ1-1
ASSLSGGAAGGNEAF
>TRBV7-8|TRBJ2-7
ASSSSGGPREQY
>TRBV4-3|TRBJ2-2
ASTERRFGRGELF
>TRBV4-1|TRBJ1-4
ASSSSRRGTEYNEKLF
>TRBV6-9|TRBJ1-1
ASSASWGTGPNTEAF
>TRBV5-1|TRBJ1-5
ASSPAGVRNQPQH
>TRBV4-1|TRBJ1-2
ASRHHGITTRNYGYT
>TRBV6-6|TRBJ2-1
ATYDTYNEQF
>TRBV10-3|TRBJ1-2
ATEDYDSRIYT
>TRBV4-1|TRBJ1-3
ASSQDPVGLTPGNTIY
>TRBV27|TRBJ2-5
ASSFRTRGGQETQY
>TRBV25-1|TRBJ1-6
ASSEWGQGLSNSPLH
>TRBV5-6|TRBJ2-1
ASSLVSGQGAYNEQF
>TRBV4-3|TRBJ1-5
ASSQEDSGNQPQH
>TRBV7-9|TRBJ1-1
ASSLKGYTEAF
>TRBV7-2|TRBJ2-7
ASSLLATGDTYEQY
>TRBV5-6|TRBJ2-5
ASSSTGLAGGRSETQY
>TRBV5-1|TRBJ1-1
ASSGLLGDTEAF
>TRBV5-1|TRBJ1-4
ASSLAPTGANEKLF
>TRBV7-9|TRBJ1-2
ASSSITGNGYT
>TRBV2|TRBJ1-2
ASSENRGNYGYT
>TRBV7-6|TRBJ2-3
ASSLFRTDTQY
>TRBV29-1|TRBJ2-5
SVRGQVKQETQY
>TRBV5-4|TRBJ1-3
ASSFSTNSGNTIY
>TRBV9|TRBJ2-1
ASSVGPSGGYNEQF